Below, one TCR beta chain is given with its context. Its binding antigen is unknown. No base-level quality is on record; no much larger clone is a single base apart. The data belong to a study of cytomegalovirus exposure and HLA in healthy donors (dated by TCRdb to the late 2010s). For context, the study as a whole: According to an earlier analysis of around 600 of the donors, about 179 million T cells yielded 117 million unique TCR beta sequences and more than 250 Gb of sequence data. Rather than drawing on any new phenotypic data, the later analysis identified candidate immune exposures from TCR beta sequences and the way those sequences occurred across donors. The study was designed to test whether signatures of past pathogen exposure could be identified by cataloging public T cell receptors. Roughly 300 gigabases of sequencing data and approximately 91 million unique TCR sequences made up an early release that covered nearly 650 HLA-typed donors. High-throughput TCR immunosequencing, statistical association of individual TCRs with disease status, and machine learning were combined to predict cytomegalovirus infection status. An earlier analysis of roughly 600 of the donors used high-throughput TCR beta sequencing to judge whether each TCR beta V gene segment behaved as functional or pseudogenic. In a later analysis, previously published TCR beta repertoires from about 670 donors were re-analyzed and high-resolution HLA genotyping was added so that TCR occurrence patterns could be studied. Donor age, sex, ethnicity and CMV serostatus were compiled alongside the repertoire data. The genetic ancestry cluster associated with self-reported Caucasian donors included 80% to 90% of the roughly 400 genotyped donors. Typing coverage differed by locus: A, B, C, DRB1 and DQB1 were typed in about 620-630 donors, DQA1 in about 560, DPA1 in 600 to 610, and DPB1 in just under 490. A later genetic analysis used genome-wide SNP genotypes for about 65% of the roughly 670 donors, treating that subset as a discovery cohort. Class I and class II HLA loci were covered by the typing at four-digit resolution. Every repertoire in the discovery cohort had been generated on one and the same sequencing platform. Among over 350 genotyped donors of the cohort, an average of about 240,000 unique TCR beta nucleotide sequences were sequenced per donor, 15% to 20% of them non-productive. The study profiled the T cell repertoires of some 610 subjects by immunosequencing and related them to cytomegalovirus serostatus. In addition to the first cohort of 666 subjects, a separate validation cohort of approximately 110 different subjects was used. Because of strong linkage in the cohort, four to six DR-DQ haplotypes were treated as single units for association and clustering. Broad study findings and their caveats: In a later analysis, the rate of TCR association differed among HLA loci, with DRB1 alleles having the most associated TCRs and HLA-C alleles having the fewest. Compared with the roughly 700-donor mean, donors in an Asian-associated ancestry cluster had fewer N-insertions in productive TCRs, according to a later genetic analysis. About 17 rarely observed V segments, including chromosome 9 orphons, were excluded from the earlier analysis of several hundred of the donors because counts were too low. A later analysis found that HLA-associated TCR beta chains were more clonally expanded and had lower generation probabilities than equally common non-associated chains. When HLA alleles, especially DR and DQ, strongly co-occurred, attributing TCR associations to individual alleles was difficult. Because some donors lacked HLA typing at each locus, the association tests relied only on the typed subset. Most TCR sequences were observed very rarely across donors, whereas some public TCRs were present in many individuals. Specific HLA alleles were associated with more than 15,000 TCR beta sequences at a false discovery rate of 0.05 in a later analysis. Linkage disequilibrium might explain the correlated functional status among segregating V segments, but an unknown experimental factor could not be excluded. It was suggested by the authors that the approach could potentially be generalized to other disease states and immunological phenotypes. In a later analysis, several top co-occurrence clusters were reported to appear linked to parvovirus B19, influenza, CMV and Epstein-Barr virus. Presence/absence analyses assumed roughly uniform sequencing depth across donors, an assumption that may not hold. A group of highly shared sequence variants was considered likely to be a technical artifact of the sequencing pipeline. The cohort was sequenced for TCR beta chains only, and without alpha or paired-chain data the features that could be detected were limited. In a later analysis, most CMV-associated TCR beta chains were found to appear HLA-restricted, with HLA associations seemingly driven largely by CMV exposure. A further reported finding was that TCR beta sequences accurately predicted the HLA-A and HLA-B alleles for most subjects in the first cohort. In vitro tests confirmed that a few of the cytomegalovirus-associated TCR beta chains recognize cytomegalovirus antigens. V-gene and J-gene trimming of TCR beta chains was associated with a missense DCLRE1C variant in a later genetic analysis, and the association was replicated in an independent cohort. The study listed 164 TCR beta chains as associated with cytomegalovirus. Because the 87-base-pair reads could not distinguish some IMGT-functional V segments, including TRBV6-2 and TRBV6-3, those segments were excluded. In both the original and validation cohorts, the classifier was reported to diagnose cytomegalovirus status with high specificity and sensitivity. CMV serostatus was the only immune exposure information available for the cohort. In an earlier analysis of some 500 of the donors, most TCR beta V segments appeared in productive rearrangements about 90% or about 30% of the time, broadly matching IMGT annotations.

Library prep was done by the immunoSEQ multiplex PCR assay. For the multiplex PCR, a mixture combining 60 forward primers for TCR Vbeta segments and 13 reverse primers for TCR Jbeta segments was used. A multiplex PCR assay on genomic DNA amplified the CDR3 region of rearranged TCR beta genes. On the Illumina HiSeq System, the amplified TCR beta libraries were sequenced as 87-base-pair reads. For the original study's pipeline: Across the 670 or so repertoires, a later analysis counted tens of millions of unique TCR beta chains, 9.5 million to 12 million of which were shared by at least two donors. A nearest-neighbor algorithm error-corrected the raw reads and collapsed the reads into unique sequences, merging closely related sequences to remove PCR and sequencing errors. Alignment of CDR3 sequences to IMGT reference sequences was used to assign V, D and J gene segments. For a sequence to be retained, at least a six-nucleotide match to both a V gene segment and a J gene segment was required. Rearrangements were called productive when the CDR3 lacked stop codons and stayed in frame with V and J; all others were non-productive. Following IMGT convention, CDR3 was defined as the stretch from the second conserved V-encoded cysteine up to the conserved J-encoded phenylalanine. The earlier analysis of about 620 of the donors excluded sequences that lacked an unambiguous match to a single V gene segment. An earlier analysis of 500 to 600 of the donors classified V segments as functional when productive rearrangements were above 56.7% and as segregating when the standard deviation between donors was above 5%. A statistical classification framework was built for diagnosing cytomegalovirus status from the catalog of TCR beta chain sequences. In a later analysis, V and J genes were assigned by comparing TCR nucleotide sequences against IMGT/GENE-DB human TR gene sequences. Using the TCRdist pipeline, a later analysis assigned CDR3 sequences along with most-parsimonious VDJ recombination scenarios. A later analysis defined each TCR beta chain by its CDR3 amino acid sequence plus V-gene family, and excluded reads lacking a unique V-gene family. To address suspected cross-contamination and a sequencing artifact, a later analysis removed some 620 highly shared, low-generation-probability nucleotide sequences. For each public chain, a later analysis derived a clonal expansion index from normalized ranks of inferred template counts within each repertoire. In a later analysis, generation probabilities were computed using a VDJ recombination model fitted to out-of-frame rearrangements, and the results were checked against IGoR. In a later analysis, hypergeometric tests were used to score TCR-TCR, TCR-HLA and TCR-CMV co-occurrence, with a repertoire-size bias correction applied to TCR pairs. To estimate false discovery rates, a later analysis permuted the HLA or CMV assignments 20 times. In a later analysis, co-occurring TCRs were grouped using DBSCAN, with TCRdist sequence similarity added in when clustering inside HLA-allele-positive subsets. Repertoires with fewer than 30,000 or more than 120,000 public chains, plus five repertoires with anomalous nucleotide sharing, were excluded from co-occurrence clustering. TCRdb mirrors the immuneACCESS table, restricted to in-frame sequences. Some clones are absent from its copies; in checked studies, under half trace to an unresolved V gene, and the reason for the others is unknown. D and trimming were read from the DNA, whereas the V and J calls and clone size are those reported in that table. A total of some 100,000 clones appear in this sample, about 77% of them only once. Jointly, the top ten make up about 4.3% of the sample.

The cohort comprised more than 550 healthy bone marrow donors. At the time of sampling, every cohort member was nominally healthy, though immune exposures that went unrecorded were likely present. The donor tested CMV seropositive and was one of the 289 seropositive cohort members. A peripheral blood sample was provided by each donor, and peripheral blood mononuclear cells were used for TCR beta sequencing. Genomic DNA extraction from the blood cell samples was performed with the Qiagen DNeasy Blood Extraction Kit. The germline V gene yields SQVTM for CDR1 and ANQGSEA for CDR2. The CDR3 goes from the cysteine to the phenylalanine over 15 residues. Here the CDR3 DNA is all that survives: 45 bases in frame from base 1. Cut back by 5 bases and 5 bases, the V and J ends lie 22 bases apart.

Sequenced: PBMCs. This receptor was taken from a woman aged 18-29 years in good health and CMV-seropositive. The sequence links TRBV29-1 to TRBJ2-7; a weak D assignment points to TRBD1 (8 bases agree). This receptor has the CDR3 CSVSGPDREGHEQYF. The sequenced DNA: TGCAGCGTTTCAGGCCCGGACAGGGAGGGCCACGAGCAGTACTTC.